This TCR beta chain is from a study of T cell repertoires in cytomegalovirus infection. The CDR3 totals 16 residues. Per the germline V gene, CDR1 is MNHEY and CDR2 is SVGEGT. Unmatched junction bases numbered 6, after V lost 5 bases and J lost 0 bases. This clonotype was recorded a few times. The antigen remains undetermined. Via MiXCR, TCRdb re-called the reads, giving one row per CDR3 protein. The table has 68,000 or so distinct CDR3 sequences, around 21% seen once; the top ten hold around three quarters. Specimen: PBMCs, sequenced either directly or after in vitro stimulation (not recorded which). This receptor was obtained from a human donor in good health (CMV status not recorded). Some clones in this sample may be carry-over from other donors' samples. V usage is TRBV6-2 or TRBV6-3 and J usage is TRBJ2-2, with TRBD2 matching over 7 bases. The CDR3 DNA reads TGTGCCAGCAGTAGCCCAGCGGGATCGAACACCGGGGAGCTGTTTTTT. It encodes CASSSPAGSNTGELFF.